These 8 T cell receptor beta chains were all obtained from the same sample, sequenced in a study of shared clonotypes between healthy human individuals. Here immunoSEQ multiplex PCR was the method, and the copy in TCRdb shows in-frame clones only, minus some. The sample shows about 980,000 clones, approximately 80% of them seen only once. The sequenced material came from memory CD4+ T cells sorted from blood. Subset indicated: CD45RA-negative fraction. The origin of the receptors is a young man in good health.

The rearrangement joins TRBV4-1 to TRBJ2-1; 7 bases map to TRBD1. This CDR3 has 15 amino acids. Germline trimming cut 1 base from V and 6 bases from J; bases unmatched to any gene: 6. CDR1 and CDR2 from the germline V gene are MGHRA and YSYEKL. The CDR3 nucleotides read TGCGCCAGCAGCCAAGGGGGACAGCAAATCAATGAGCAGTTCTTC. Amino acids: CASSQGGQQINEQFF.

This rearrangement joins TRBV4-3 to TRBJ1-2; unclear D gene. This CDR3 is 13 amino acids long. Trimming cost V 4 bases and J 8 bases, with 14 bases left between them. The V gene's germline CDR1 is LGHNA and CDR2 YSLEER. In DNA form, the CDR3 reads TGCGCCAGCAGCCCAGTAATTTGGCTCGGCTACACCTTC. Residues: CASSPVIWLGYTF.

The V call is TRBV5-1, the J call TRBJ2-7; 10 bases are a match to TRBD1. CDR1 and CDR2 (germline): SGHRS, YFSETQ. Trimming took 4 bases from V and 2 from J; bases not matched to a gene: 3. There are 14 residues in the CDR3. The CDR3 spells CASSPGQGPYEQYF. The CDR3 DNA reads as TGCGCCAGCAGCCCGGGACAGGGGCCCTACGAGCAGTACTTC.

The chain couples TRBV5-6 to TRBJ1-5; 7 bases match TRBD1. The CDR3 runs 16 residues. V gave up 4 bases and J gave up 2 bases; unmatched junction bases: 9. Germline V gives CDR1 SGHDT, CDR2 YYEEEE. DNA of the CDR3: TGTGCCAGCAGCCCGCGACAGGGAGTGGGCAATCAGCCCCAGCATTTT. Translating gives CASSPRQGVGNQPQHF.

The V and J genes are TRBV27 and TRBJ1-5, with D possibly being TRBD1 (6 bases). Trimming removed 3 bases at V and 7 bases at J, with 13 bases between. The CDR3 totals 14 residues. CDR1 is MNHEY and CDR2 is SMNVEV in the germline V gene (reference sequence). CDR3 coding DNA: TGTGCCAGCAGTTTCCAACAGGGAGGGCAGCCCCAGCATTTT. Translating gives CASSFQQGGQPQHF.

J is TRBJ1-6 and V is TRBV30, with a possible D match to TRBD1 (6 bases). Germline V gene lookup returns CDR1 GTSNPN and CDR2 SVGIG (reference sequence). V gave up 3 bases and J gave up 10 bases, with 13 bases separating them. This CDR3 is 13 amino acids long. The CDR3 reads CAWSQPGVSPLHF. CDR3 sequence (DNA): TGTGCCTGGAGCCAACCAGGGGTCTCACCCCTCCACTTT. The full variable domain, in which reference TRBV30 and TRBJ1-6 provide the parts outside the CDR3, is SQTIHQWPATLVQPVGSPLSLECTVEGTSNPNLYWYRQAAGRGLQLLFYSVGIGQISSEVPQNLSASRPQDRQFILSSKKLLLSDSGFYLCAWSQPGVSPLHFGNGTRLTVT.

This clone was detected only once. This sequence may be a read error, since a much larger clone differs from it by one base. J is TRBJ1-5 and V is TRBV6-1; D is unresolved. Trimming cost V 6 bases and J 3 bases, with 9 bases left between them. Germline V gives CDR1 MNHNS, CDR2 SASEGT. The CDR3 length is 13 residues. CDR3 protein: CASSNSFNQPQHF. The CDR3 DNA is TGTGCCAGCAGCAACAGTTTCAATCAGCCCCAGCATTTT.

The V gene is TRBV7-9, the J gene TRBJ2-3; no reliable D call. CDR1 SEHNR and CDR2 FQNEAQ come from the germline V gene (reference sequence). The CDR3 loop spans 12 amino acids. V gave up 5 bases and J gave up 3 bases, with 6 bases separating them. The CDR3 loop reads CASSVKTDTQYF. The DNA of the CDR3 is TGTGCCAGCAGCGTGAAAACAGATACGCAGTATTTT.